The clone carrying this T cell receptor (beta chain) was counted at least ten times. The target antigen is unknown. This record comes from a study of quantifying T cell responses using KT2 cells. In the study overall: TCR alpha and beta constant-region primers primed reverse transcription of RNA. Study-wide findings and caveats: Detection of KT2 sequences held at the lowest tested level, about one cell per 100,000 PBMC.

An oligo carrying a UMI was ligated to the cDNA 3' end. The first PCR ran 4 to 5 cycles with an equimolar RC1.1 and RC1.2 beta primer mix. TCRdb re-called the UMI-ligation and nested PCR reads with MiXCR, one entry per CDR3 protein. The profile covers roughly 51,000 distinct CDR3 sequences, with roughly an eighth appearing a single time and 9.4% taken by the ten largest. CDR1 is SQVTM, CDR2 ANQGSEA, per germline. The CDR3 contains 16 residues. V dropped 1 base and J dropped 5; count of bases not matched to a gene: 10. Different KT2-to-PBMC ratios were created with a constant PBMC count. The V call is TRBV29-1, the J call TRBJ2-5; TRBD2 agrees at 10 bases. Sequencing input: PBMCs spiked with cells of the T cell clone KT2. The receptor was isolated from a human donor. The CDR3 coding sequence is TGCAGCGTTGAAGGAGCGCTAGCGGGAGAGGAGGAGACCCAGTACTTC. Its translation: CSVEGALAGEEETQYF. The full variable domain, completed using reference TRBV29-1 and TRBJ2-5, is SAVISQKPSRDICQRGTSLTIQCQVDSQVTMMFWYRQQPGQSLTLIATANQGSEATYESGFVIDKFPISRPNLTFSTLTVSNMSPEDSSIYLCSVEGALAGEEETQYFGPGTRLLVL.